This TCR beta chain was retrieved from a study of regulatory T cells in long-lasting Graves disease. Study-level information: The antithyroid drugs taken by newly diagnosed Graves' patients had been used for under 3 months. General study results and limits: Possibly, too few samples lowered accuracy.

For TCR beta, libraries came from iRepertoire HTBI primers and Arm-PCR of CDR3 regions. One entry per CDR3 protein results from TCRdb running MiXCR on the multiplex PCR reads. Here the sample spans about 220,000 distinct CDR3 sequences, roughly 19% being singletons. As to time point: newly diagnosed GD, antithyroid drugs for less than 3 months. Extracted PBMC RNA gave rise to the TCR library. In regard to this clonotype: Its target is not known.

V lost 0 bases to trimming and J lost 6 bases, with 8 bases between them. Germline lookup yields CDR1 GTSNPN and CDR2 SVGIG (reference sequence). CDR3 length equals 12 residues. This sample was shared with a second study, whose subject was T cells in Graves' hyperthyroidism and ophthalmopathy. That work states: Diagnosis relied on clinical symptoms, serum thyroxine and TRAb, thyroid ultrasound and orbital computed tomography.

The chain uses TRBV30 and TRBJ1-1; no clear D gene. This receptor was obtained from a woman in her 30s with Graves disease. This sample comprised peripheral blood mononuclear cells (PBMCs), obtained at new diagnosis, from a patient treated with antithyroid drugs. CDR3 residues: CAWSVLPPEAFF. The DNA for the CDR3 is TGTGCCTGGAGTGTACTCCCCCCTGAAGCTTTCTTT.